The sequence of this TCR beta chain was determined in a study of blood T cell repertoires in COVID-19. The protocol was immunoSEQ multiplex PCR, while the TCRdb copy is restricted to in-frame clones and leaves out a portion. This sample has 150,000 to 200,000 clones; about 90% occur once, and the top ten carry about 8.4%. The CDR3 is 14 residues long. V gave up 5 bases and J gave up 7 bases; unmatched junction bases: 3. The germline gives CDR1 SNHLY, CDR2 FYNNEI. Assignments of participants to cohorts depended upon their own reported clinical history. This TCR derives from a woman younger than 30 who had recovered from COVID-19. This chain links TRBV2 with TRBJ1-4; 11 nucleotides agree with TRBD1. The sample was PBMCs or T cells enriched from blood (not recorded which). CDR3 in amino acids: CASSPDRGREKLFF. The DNA for the CDR3 is TGTGCCAGCAGTCCGGACAGGGGGCGTGAAAAACTGTTTTTT.